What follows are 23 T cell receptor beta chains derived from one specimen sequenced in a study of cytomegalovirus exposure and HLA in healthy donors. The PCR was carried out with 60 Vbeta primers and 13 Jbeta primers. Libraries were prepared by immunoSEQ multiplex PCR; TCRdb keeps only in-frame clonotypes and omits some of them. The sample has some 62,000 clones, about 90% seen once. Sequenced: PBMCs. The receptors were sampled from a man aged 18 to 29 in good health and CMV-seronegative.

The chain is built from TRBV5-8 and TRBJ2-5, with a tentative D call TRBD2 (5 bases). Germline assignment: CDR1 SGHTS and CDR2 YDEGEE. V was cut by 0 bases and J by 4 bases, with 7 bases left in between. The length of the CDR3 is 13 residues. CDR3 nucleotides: TGTGCCAGCAGCTTGGCCCGGGGAGAGACCCAGTACTTC. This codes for CASSLARGETQYF. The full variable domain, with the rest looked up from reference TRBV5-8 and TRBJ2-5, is EAGVTQSPTHLIKTRGQQATLRCSPISGHTSVYWYQQALGLGLQFLLWYDEGEERNRGNFPPRFSGRQFPNYSSELNVNALELEDSALYLCASSLARGETQYFGPGTRLLVL.

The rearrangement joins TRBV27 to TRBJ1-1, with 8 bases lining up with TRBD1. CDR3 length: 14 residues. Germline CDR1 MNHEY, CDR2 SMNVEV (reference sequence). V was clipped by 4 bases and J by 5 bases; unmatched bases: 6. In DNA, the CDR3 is TGTGCCAGCAGTTCCAACAGGGGGGGAACTGAAGCTTTCTTT. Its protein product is CASSSNRGGTEAFF.

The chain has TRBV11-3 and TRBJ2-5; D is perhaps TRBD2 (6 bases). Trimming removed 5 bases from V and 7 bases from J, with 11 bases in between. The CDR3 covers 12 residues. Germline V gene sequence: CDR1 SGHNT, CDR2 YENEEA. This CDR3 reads CASSTLEGTQYF. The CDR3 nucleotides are TGTGCCAGCAGCACTCTGGAGGGGACCCAGTACTTC. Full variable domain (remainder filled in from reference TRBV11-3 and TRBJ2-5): EAGVVQSPRYKIIEKKQPVAFWCNPISGHNTLYWYLQNLGQGPELLIRYENEEAVDDSQLPKDRFSAERLKGVDSTLKIQPAELGDSAVYLCASSTLEGTQYFGPGTRLLVL.

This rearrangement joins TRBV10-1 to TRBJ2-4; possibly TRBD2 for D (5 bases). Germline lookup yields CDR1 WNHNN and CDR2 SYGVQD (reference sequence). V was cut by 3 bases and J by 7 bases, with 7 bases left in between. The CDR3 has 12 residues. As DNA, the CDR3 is TGCGCCAGCAGTGAACCGGGGAACATTCAGTACTTC. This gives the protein CASSEPGNIQYF.

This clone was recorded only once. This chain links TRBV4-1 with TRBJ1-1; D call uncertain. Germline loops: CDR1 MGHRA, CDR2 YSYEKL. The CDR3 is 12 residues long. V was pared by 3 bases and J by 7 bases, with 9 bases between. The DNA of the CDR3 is TGCGCCAGCAGCCATCCCGACATTGAAGCTTTCTTT. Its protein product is CASSHPDIEAFF.

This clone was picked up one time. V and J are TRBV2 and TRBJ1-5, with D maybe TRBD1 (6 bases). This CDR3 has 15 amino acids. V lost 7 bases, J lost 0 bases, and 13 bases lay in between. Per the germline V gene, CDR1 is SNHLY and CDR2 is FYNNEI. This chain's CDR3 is CASKEGGDSNQPQHF. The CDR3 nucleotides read TGTGCCAGCAAAGAAGGGGGAGATAGCAATCAGCCCCAGCATTTT.

Here the CDR3 reads CASSLAGISKLFF. CDR3 DNA: TGCGCCAGCAGCTTGGCCGGTATCTCAAAACTGTTTTTT. The rearrangement joins TRBV5-1 to TRBJ1-4; D remains ambiguous. The V and J ends lost 0 bases and 10 bases respectively, with 10 bases between them. Germline V CDR1 and CDR2: SGHRS, YFSETQ. The length of the CDR3 is 13 residues.

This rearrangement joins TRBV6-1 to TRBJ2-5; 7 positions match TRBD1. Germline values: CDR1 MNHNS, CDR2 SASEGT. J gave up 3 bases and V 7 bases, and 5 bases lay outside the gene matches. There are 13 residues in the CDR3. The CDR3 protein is CASNPGTEETQYF. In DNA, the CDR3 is TGTGCCAGCAATCCCGGGACAGAAGAGACCCAGTACTTC.

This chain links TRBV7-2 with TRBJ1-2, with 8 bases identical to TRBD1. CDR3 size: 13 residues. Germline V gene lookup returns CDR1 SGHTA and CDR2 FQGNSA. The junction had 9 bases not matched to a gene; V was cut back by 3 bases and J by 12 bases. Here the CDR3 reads CASSLDRALWNTF. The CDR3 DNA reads TGTGCCAGCAGCTTGGACAGGGCCCTATGGAACACCTTC. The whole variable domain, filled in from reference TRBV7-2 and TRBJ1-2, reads GAGVSQSPSNKVTEKGKDVELRCDPISGHTALYWYRQSLGQGLEFLIYFQGNSAPDKSGLPSDRFSAERTGGSVSTLTIQRTQQEDSAVYLCASSLDRALWNTFGSGTRLTVV.

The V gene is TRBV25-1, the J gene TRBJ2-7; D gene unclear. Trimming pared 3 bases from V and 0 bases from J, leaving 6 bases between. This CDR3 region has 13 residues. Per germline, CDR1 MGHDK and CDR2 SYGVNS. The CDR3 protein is CASSEHGSYEQYF. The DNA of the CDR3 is TGTGCCAGCAGTGAGCACGGCTCCTACGAGCAGTACTTC.

CDR3 sequence (DNA): TGTGCCAGCAGTTACTCGGAGTCCCCGGGTTCACCCCTCCACTTT. This translates into CASSYSESPGSPLHF. The chain carries TRBV6-5 and TRBJ1-6; no reliable D call. This CDR3 is built from 15 residues. Trimming cost V 0 bases and J 9 bases, with 12 bases left between them. The germline gives CDR1 MNHEY, CDR2 SVGAGI.

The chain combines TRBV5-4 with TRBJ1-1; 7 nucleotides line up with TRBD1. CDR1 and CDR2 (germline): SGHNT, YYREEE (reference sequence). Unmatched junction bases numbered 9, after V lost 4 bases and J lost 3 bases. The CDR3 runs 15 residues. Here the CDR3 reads CASSRTGEGDTEAFF. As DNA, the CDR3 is TGTGCCAGCAGCCGGACAGGAGAGGGAGACACTGAAGCTTTCTTT.

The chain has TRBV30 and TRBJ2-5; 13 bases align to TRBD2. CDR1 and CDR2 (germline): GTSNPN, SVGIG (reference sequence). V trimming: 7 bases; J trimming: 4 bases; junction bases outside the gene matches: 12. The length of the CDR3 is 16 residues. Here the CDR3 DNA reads TGTGCCTTGTCCTGGACTAGCGGGGGCCGGGGAGAGACCCAGTACTTC. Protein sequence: CALSWTSGGRGETQYF.

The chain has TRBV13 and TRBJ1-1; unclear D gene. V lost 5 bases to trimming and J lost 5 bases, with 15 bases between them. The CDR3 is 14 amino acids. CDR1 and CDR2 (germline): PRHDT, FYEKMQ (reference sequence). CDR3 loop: CASSLFGVWTEAFF. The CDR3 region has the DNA TGTGCCAGCAGCCTCTTCGGTGTTTGGACTGAAGCTTTCTTT.

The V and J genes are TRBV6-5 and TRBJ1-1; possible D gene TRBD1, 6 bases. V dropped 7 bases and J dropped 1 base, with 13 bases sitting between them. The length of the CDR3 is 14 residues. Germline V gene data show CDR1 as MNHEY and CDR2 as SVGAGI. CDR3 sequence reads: CASTRDTSNTEAFF. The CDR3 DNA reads TGTGCCAGCACCAGGGACACCTCGAACACTGAAGCTTTCTTT.

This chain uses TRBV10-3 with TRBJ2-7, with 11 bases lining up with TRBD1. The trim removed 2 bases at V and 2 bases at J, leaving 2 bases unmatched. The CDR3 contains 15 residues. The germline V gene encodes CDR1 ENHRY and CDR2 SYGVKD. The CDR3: CAISEPGQGAYEQYF. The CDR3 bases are TGTGCCATCAGTGAGCCGGGACAGGGGGCCTACGAGCAGTACTTC.

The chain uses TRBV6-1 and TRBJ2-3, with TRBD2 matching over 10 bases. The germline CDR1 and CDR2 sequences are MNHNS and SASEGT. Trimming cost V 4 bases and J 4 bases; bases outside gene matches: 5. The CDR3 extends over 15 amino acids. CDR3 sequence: CASSVKRGGADTQYF. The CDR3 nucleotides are TGTGCCAGCAGTGTTAAGCGGGGGGGCGCAGATACGCAGTATTTT.

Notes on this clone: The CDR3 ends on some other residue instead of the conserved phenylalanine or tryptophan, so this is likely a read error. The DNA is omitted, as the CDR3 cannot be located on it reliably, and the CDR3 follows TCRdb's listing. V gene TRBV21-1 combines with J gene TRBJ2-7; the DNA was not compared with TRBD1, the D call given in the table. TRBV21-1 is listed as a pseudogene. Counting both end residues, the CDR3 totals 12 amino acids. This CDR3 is CASSREPGQGPL.

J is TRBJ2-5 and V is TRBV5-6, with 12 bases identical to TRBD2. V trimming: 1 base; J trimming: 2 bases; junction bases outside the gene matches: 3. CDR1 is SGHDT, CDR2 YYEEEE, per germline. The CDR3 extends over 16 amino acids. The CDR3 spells CASSLTTSGGQETQYF. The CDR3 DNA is TGTGCCAGCAGCTTGACGACTAGCGGGGGACAAGAGACCCAGTACTTC. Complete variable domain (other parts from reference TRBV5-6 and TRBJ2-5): DAGVTQSPTHLIKTRGQQVTLRCSPKSGHDTVSWYQQALGQGPQFIFQYYEEEERQRGNFPDRFSGHQFPNYSSELNVNALLLGDSALYLCASSLTTSGGQETQYFGPGTRLLVL.

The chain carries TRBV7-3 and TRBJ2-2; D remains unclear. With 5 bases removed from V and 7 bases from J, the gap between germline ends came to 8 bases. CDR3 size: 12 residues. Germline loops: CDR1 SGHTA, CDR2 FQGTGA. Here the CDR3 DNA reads TGTGCCAGCAGCCTAAGCTACGGGGAGCTGTTTTTT. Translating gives CASSLSYGELFF.

The CDR3, as DNA: TGTGCCAGCAGTTCCGGACAGGGTGAGTTCTTC. Amino acid sequence: CASSSGQGEFF. The chain has TRBV28 and TRBJ2-1, with 8 bases matching TRBD1. CDR1 MDHEN and CDR2 SYDVKM come from the germline V gene. The V gene end was trimmed by 4 bases and the J gene end by 14 bases; junction bases not matched to a gene: 4. CDR3 size: 11 residues.

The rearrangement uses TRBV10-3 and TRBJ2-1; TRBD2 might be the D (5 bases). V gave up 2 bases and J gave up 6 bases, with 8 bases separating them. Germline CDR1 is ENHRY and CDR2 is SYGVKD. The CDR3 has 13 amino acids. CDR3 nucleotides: TGTGCCATCAGTGAGGTCCGGGGCAATGAGCAGTTCTTC. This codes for CAISEVRGNEQFF.

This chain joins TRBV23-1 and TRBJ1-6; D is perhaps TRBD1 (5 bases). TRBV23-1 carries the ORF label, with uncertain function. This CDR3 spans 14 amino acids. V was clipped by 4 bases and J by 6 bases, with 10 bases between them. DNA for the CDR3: TGCGCCAGCAGTCGATGGGGCTTTAATTCACCCCTCCACTTT. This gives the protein CASSRWGFNSPLHF.